This TCR beta chain was obtained from a study of CXCR3-negative and CXCR3-positive naive CD8 T cells. Study-level points and caveats: CXCR3-negative naive cells had less hydrophobic TRB CDR3s than did CXCR3-positive naive cells.

On this clonotype: Its matching antigen is unknown.

Germline V gene data show CDR1 as SQVTM and CDR2 as ANQGSEA. The CDR3 is 15 amino acids. UMI-labeled 5' RACE TRB cDNA libraries were prepared from the cells. After re-calling the 5' RACE reads, TCRdb lists one entry per CDR3 protein, DNA absent. The table for this sample gives roughly 93,000 distinct CDR3 sequences. This sequence originates from a human donor in good health. Some clones in this sample may be carry-over from other donors' samples. V gene TRBV29-1 combines with J gene TRBJ2-7. Sample: naive CXCR3+ CD8+ T cells from blood. The subset is: CD45RO-CCR7+CD27+CD95- naive CD8+ T cells expressing CXCR3 (TNR3+). CDR3: CSVEDLVGGSSEQYF.